This T cell receptor beta chain was found in a study of shared clonotypes between healthy human individuals. Turning to the study itself: The donor pool was made up of two women and three men aged 18 to 49.

For this clone: What it binds is unknown.

The length of the CDR3 is 16 residues. Trimming cost V 0 bases and J 2 bases; bases outside gene matches: 3. Germline-derived CDR1 and CDR2 are KGHSH and LQKENI. This table comes from immunoSEQ multiplex PCR, and its TCRdb copy is limited to in-frame clones, with some not included. This table has around 1.5 million clones, around 98% appearing once. Broader study findings: Incompleteness in sorted-subset sequencing, despite large depth, was shown by rarefaction. With few donors, the genetic and exposure-history diversity represented was limited.

The specimen sequenced was naive CD4+ T cells sorted from blood. The sample's subset: CD45RA+ positively selected. The chain is built from TRBV18 and TRBJ1-1; 10 bases are a match to TRBD1. The receptor's source is a man in his thirties or forties in good health. The CDR3 protein is CASSPPGQGINTEAFF. The CDR3 region has the DNA TGTGCCAGCTCACCACCGGGACAGGGGATAAACACTGAAGCTTTCTTT.